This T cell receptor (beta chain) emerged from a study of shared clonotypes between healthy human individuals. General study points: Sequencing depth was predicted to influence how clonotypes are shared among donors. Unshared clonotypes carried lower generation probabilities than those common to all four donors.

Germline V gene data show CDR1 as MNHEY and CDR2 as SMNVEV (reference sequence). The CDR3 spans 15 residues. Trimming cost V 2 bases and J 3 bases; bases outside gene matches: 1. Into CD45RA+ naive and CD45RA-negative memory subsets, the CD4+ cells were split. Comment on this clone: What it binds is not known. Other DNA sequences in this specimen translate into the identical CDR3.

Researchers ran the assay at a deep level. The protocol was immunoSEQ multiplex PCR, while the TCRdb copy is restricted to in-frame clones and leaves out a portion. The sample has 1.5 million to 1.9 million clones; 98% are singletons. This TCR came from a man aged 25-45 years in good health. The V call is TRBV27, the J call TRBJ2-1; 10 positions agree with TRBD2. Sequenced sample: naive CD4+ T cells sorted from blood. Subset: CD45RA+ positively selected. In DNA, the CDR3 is TGTGCCAGCAGTTTACGGACTAGCGGCTACAATGAGCAGTTCTTC. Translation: CASSLRTSGYNEQFF.